Listed below are T cell receptor beta chains from one sample, sequenced in a study of identical twins. TCRdb re-analysed the 5' RACE reads in MiXCR, keeping a single row per CDR3 protein. The data show some 660,000 distinct CDR3 sequences, around 8.3% seen once. This sample was also put to use in a study of yellow fever vaccine responses in identical twins.

The sample consisted of PBMCs. These receptors came from a woman between 18 and 29 years old in good health. CDR3s include the opening cysteine and the closing phenylalanine or tryptophan.

j_call	v_call	cdr3_aa
TRBJ2-7	TRBV25-1	CASGVTGTSGTYEQYF
TRBJ2-1	TRBV11-2	CASSMSGIGGQGYNEQFF
TRBJ2-4	TRBV29-1	CSVLRGAAGAKNIQYF
TRBJ2-7	TRBV6-5	CASSSSRNEQYF
TRBJ2-7	TRBV29-1	CSVYPGTGYEQYF
TRBJ1-2	TRBV28	CASSPQDRGRAGTF
TRBJ2-7	TRBV20-1	CSARNSYEQYF
TRBJ2-7	TRBV10-3	CAISDASSGGSYEQYF
TRBJ2-1	TRBV24-1	CATRRDDLVKQFF
TRBJ2-1	TRBV12-3/TRBV12-4	CASSPGSSGGRNEQFF
TRBJ1-1	TRBV20-1	CSVPGQQNTEAFF
TRBJ2-5	TRBV2	CASSPGLAGVLQETQYF
TRBJ2-4	TRBV5-1	CASSPIRDSQNIQYF
TRBJ2-3	TRBV9	CASSDGTSPSTDTQYF
TRBJ2-2	TRBV4-3	CASSQVLDRGITGELFF
TRBJ2-2	TRBV3-1	CATGSAGELFF
TRBJ2-7	TRBV7-2	CASSSYDRGPTYEQYF
TRBJ2-5	TRBV27	CASRKDRTQETQYF
TRBJ2-7	TRBV4-3	CASSQVVRARVDEQYF
TRBJ1-2	TRBV4-1	CASRDENNYRYTF
TRBJ2-3	TRBV28	CASTTTVGTSSTDTQYF
TRBJ2-7	TRBV28	CASSPLGQGYEQYF
TRBJ2-1	TRBV2	CASMSGGAYNEQFF
TRBJ1-5	TRBV11-2	CASSLDGISNQPQHF
TRBJ2-1	TRBV2	CACTPSGGAGPLGNEQFF
TRBJ2-2	TRBV11-2	CASSSKGELFF
TRBJ2-1	TRBV6-2/TRBV6-3	CASSYAGEQFF
TRBJ2-3	TRBV5-1	CASGTGLAVSTDTQYF
TRBJ2-5	TRBV7-7	CASSPGVYETQYF
TRBJ1-2	TRBV20-1	CSARFGTGNGYTF
TRBJ2-7	TRBV20-1	CSARPFTGGYEQYF
TRBJ2-2	TRBV10-3	CAITGNTGELFF
TRBJ2-5	TRBV20-1	CSAQLLAGGQETQYF
TRBJ2-2	TRBV28	CASRDLTGELFF
TRBJ2-2	TRBV2	CASTGLAGENTGELFF
TRBJ2-7	TRBV7-9	CASSLQYEQYF
TRBJ2-1	TRBV24-1	CATRKTGGVHNEQFF
TRBJ2-3	TRBV7-9	CASSLGQERTDTQYF
TRBJ2-5	TRBV20-1	CCAMGTSGRAGERETQYF
TRBJ1-1	TRBV5-1	CASSVGLRGGNTEAFF